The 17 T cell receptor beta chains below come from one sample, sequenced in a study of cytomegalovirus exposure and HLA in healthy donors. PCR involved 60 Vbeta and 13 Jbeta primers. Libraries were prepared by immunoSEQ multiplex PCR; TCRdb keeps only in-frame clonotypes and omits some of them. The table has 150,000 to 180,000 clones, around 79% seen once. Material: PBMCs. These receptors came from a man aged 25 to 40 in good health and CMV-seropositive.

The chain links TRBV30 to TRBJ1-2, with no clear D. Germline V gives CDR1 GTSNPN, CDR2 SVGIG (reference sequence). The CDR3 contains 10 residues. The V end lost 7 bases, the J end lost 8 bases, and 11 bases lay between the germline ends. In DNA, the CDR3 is TGTGCCTCACGCGGATCCGGCTACACCTTC. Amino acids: CASRGSGYTF.

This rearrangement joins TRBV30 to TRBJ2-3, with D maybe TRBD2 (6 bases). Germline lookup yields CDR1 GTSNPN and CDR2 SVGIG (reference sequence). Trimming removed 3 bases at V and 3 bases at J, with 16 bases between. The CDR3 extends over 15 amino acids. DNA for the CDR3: TGTGCCTGGAGACTAGGAGGGAGGAGGACAGATACGCAGTATTTT. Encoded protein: CAWRLGGRRTDTQYF.

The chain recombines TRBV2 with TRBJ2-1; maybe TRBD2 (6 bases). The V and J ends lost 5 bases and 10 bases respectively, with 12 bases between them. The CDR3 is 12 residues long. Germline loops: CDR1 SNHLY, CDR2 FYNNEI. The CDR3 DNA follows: TGTGCCAGCAGTTCGGGAGCTATCGAGCAGTTCTTC. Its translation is CASSSGAIEQFF.

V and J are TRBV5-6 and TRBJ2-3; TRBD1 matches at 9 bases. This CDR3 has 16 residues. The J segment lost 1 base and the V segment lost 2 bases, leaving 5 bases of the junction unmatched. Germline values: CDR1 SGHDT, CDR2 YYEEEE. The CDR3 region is CASSLPDRGGTDTQYF. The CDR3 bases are TGTGCCAGCAGCTTACCGGACAGGGGAGGCACAGATACGCAGTATTTT.

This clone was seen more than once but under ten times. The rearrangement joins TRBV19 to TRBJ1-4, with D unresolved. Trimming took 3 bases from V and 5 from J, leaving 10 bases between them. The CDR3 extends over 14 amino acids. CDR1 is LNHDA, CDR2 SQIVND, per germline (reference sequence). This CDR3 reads CASSMLTENEKLFF. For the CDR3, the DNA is TGTGCCAGTAGTATGTTAACAGAGAATGAAAAACTGTTTTTT.

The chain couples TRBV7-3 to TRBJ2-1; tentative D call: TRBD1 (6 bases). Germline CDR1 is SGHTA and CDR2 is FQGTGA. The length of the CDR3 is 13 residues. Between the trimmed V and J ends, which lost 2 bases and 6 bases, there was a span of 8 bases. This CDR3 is CASSLLRGNEQFF. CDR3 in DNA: TGTGCCAGCAGCTTACTCAGGGGCAATGAGCAGTTCTTC. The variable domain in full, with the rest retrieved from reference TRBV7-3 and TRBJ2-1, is GAGVSQTPSNKVTEKGKYVELRCDPISGHTALYWYRQSLGQGPEFLIYFQGTGAADDSGLPNDRFFAVRPEGSVSTLKIQRTERGDSAVYLCASSLLRGNEQFFGPGTRLTVL.

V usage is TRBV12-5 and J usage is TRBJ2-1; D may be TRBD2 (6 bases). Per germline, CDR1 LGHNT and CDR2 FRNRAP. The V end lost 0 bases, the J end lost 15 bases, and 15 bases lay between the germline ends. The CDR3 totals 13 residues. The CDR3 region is CASGLVAGGGPFF. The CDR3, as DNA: TGTGCTAGTGGTTTGGTAGCTGGGGGAGGACCGTTCTTC.

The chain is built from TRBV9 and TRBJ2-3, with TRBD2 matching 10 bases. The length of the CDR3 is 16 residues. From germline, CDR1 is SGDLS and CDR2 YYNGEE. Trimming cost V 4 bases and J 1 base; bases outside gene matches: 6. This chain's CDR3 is CASSNSLAGGTDTQYF. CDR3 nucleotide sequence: TGTGCCAGCAGCAACTCGCTAGCGGGGGGCACAGATACGCAGTATTTT.

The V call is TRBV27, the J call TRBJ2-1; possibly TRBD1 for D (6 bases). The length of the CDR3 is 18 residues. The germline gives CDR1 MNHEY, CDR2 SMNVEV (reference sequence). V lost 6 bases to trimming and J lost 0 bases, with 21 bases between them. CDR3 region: CASRSYRDNRRSYNEQFF. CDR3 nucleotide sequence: TGTGCCAGCAGATCTTACCGGGACAACCGCCGCTCCTACAATGAGCAGTTCTTC.

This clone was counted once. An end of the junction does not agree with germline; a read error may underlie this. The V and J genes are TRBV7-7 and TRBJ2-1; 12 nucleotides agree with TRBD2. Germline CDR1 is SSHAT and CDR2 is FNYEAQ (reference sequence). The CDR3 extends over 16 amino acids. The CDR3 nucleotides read TGTGCTAGCAGCCCGACTAGCGGGAGCTCCTACAATGAGCAGTTCTTC. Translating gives CASSPTSGSSYNEQFF.

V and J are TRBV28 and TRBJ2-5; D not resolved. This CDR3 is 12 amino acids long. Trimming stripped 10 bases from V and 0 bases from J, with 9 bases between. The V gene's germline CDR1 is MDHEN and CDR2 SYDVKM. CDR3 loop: CATTSNQETQYF. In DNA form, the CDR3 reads TGTGCCACCACTTCAAACCAAGAGACCCAGTACTTC.

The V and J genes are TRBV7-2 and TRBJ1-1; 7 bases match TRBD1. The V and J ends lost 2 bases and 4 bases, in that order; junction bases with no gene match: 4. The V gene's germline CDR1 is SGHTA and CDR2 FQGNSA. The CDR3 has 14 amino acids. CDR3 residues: CASSLRGLSTEAFF. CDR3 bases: TGTGCCAGCAGCTTAAGGGGGCTGAGCACTGAAGCTTTCTTT. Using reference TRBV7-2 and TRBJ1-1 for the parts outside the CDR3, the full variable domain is GAGVSQSPSNKVTEKGKDVELRCDPISGHTALYWYRQSLGQGLEFLIYFQGNSAPDKSGLPSDRFSAERTGGSVSTLTIQRTQQEDSAVYLCASSLRGLSTEAFFGQGTRLTVV.

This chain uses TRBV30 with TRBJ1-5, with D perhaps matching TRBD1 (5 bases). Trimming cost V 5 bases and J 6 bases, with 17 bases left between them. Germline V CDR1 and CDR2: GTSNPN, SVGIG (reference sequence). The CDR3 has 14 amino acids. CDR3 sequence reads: CAWSGGGNSQPQHF. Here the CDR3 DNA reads TGTGCCTGGTCTGGCGGGGGTAATTCTCAGCCCCAGCATTTT.

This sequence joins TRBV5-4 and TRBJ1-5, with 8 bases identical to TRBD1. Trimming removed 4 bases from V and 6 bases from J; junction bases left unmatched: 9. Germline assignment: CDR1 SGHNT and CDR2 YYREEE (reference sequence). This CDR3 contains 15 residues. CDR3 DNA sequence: TGTGCCAGCAGCGTACAGGGGGACCCCAGTCAGCCCCAGCATTTT. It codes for CASSVQGDPSQPQHF.

The CDR3 reads CASSHSGSEQYF. Here the CDR3 DNA reads TGTGCCAGCAGCCACAGCGGGAGCGAGCAGTACTTC. This sequence joins TRBV27 and TRBJ2-7, with 8 bases lining up with TRBD2. Germline loops: CDR1 MNHEY, CDR2 SMNVEV (reference sequence). This CDR3 contains 12 residues. Unmatched junction bases numbered 4, after V lost 6 bases and J lost 6 bases.

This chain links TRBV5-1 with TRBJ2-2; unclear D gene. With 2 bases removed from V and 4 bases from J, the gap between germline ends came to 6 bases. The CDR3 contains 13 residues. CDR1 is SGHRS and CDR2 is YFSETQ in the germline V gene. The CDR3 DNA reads TGCGCCAGCAGCTTTTATGTCACCGGGGAGCTGTTTTTT. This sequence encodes CASSFYVTGELFF. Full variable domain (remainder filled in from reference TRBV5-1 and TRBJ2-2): KAGVTQTPRYLIKTRGQQVTLSCSPISGHRSVSWYQQTPGQGLQFLFEYFSETQRNKGNFPGRFSGRQFSNSRSEMNVSTLELGDSALYLCASSFYVTGELFFGEGSRLTVL.

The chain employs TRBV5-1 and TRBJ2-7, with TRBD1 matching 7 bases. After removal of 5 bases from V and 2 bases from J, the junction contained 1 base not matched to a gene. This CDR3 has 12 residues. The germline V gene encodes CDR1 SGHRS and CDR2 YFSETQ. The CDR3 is CASRGGAYEQYF. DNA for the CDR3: TGCGCCAGCAGAGGGGGCGCCTACGAGCAGTACTTC.